This TCR beta chain was sequenced for a study of blood T cell repertoires in COVID-19. Study details: COVID-19 samples from acute and convalescent phases originated in the United States, Italy and Spain. PBMCs, B-cell-depleted T cells, or T cells were the source of the cDNA or gDNA that made up the material.

Authors' processing steps: Reference gene primer amplification yielded estimated nucleated cell counts. The table came from immunoSEQ multiplex PCR; TCRdb's copy has only in-frame clones and leaves some out. V and J calls and clone size are as listed in that table; D and trimming were resolved from the DNA. The sample has about 100,000 clones; around four fifths are singletons. This clone was detected ten times or more. The CDR3 spans 15 residues. Germline-derived CDR1 and CDR2 are LNHNV and YYDKDF (reference sequence). The V and J ends lost 0 bases and 8 bases, in that order; junction bases with no gene match: 7.

The J gene is TRBJ1-2, the V gene TRBV15; 9 nucleotides line up with TRBD1. The material sequenced was peripheral blood. This clonotype was obtained from a man aged 50-60 years with active or convalescent COVID-19. The CDR3 is CATSREDRGLKGYTF. The CDR3 nucleotides are TGTGCCACCAGCAGAGAGGACAGGGGCTTAAAAGGCTACACCTTC.